The rows below give T cell receptor beta chains drawn from one sample of a study of shared T cell receptors in the human thymus. Sequencing was performed with immunoSEQ multiplex PCR; in TCRdb, only in-frame clones are kept and a portion is missing. The sample lists more than 550,000 clones, over 75% seen once, with just under 0.0095% in the top ten. The sample was also linked to a second study, of human thymus T cells.

Sequencing was done on a sample of thymocytes. These receptors all stem from a boy under two years old with a congenital heart defect. Each CDR3 is given with its conserved first and last residue. D genes are given only for firm matches. Size values are once, few and many counts, or a class for expanded clones, and some rows have none.

CDR3aa,CDR3nt,j_gene,d_gene,v_gene,abundance
CSVEFGRWTPYTDTQYF,TGCAGCGTTGAATTTGGAAGATGGACACCTTACACAGATACGCAGTATTTT,TRBJ2-3,.,TRBV29-1,.
CASGLVIQREGTGVSVEQFF,TGTGCTAGTGGTTTGGTTATCCAGCGGGAGGGCACTGGAGTTTCTGTTGAGCAGTTCTTC,TRBJ2-1,TRBD2,TRBV12-5,.
CASSLISRGSNYEQYF,TGCGCCAGCAGCTTGATTTCACGGGGATCCAACTACGAGCAGTACTTC,TRBJ2-7,.,TRBV5-1,once
CATSRDGFPTGFPNEKLFF,TGTGCCACCAGCAGAGATGGGTTCCCTACAGGGTTTCCTAATGAAAAACTGTTTTTT,TRBJ1-4,.,TRBV15,.
CASSVDKRHSYNEQFF,TGTGCCAGCAGCGTAGATAAGCGTCACTCCTACAATGAGCAGTTCTTC,TRBJ2-1,.,TRBV9,.
CASSRDRANQPQHF,TGCGCCAGCAGCCGGGACAGGGCCAATCAGCCCCAGCATTTT,TRBJ1-5,TRBD1,TRBV4-3,.
CASSGRGISYEQYF,TGTGCCAGCAGCGGGCGGGGGATCTCCTACGAGCAGTACTTC,TRBJ2-7,TRBD2,TRBV5-4,.
CASSPIPFSGTNYGYTF,TGTGCCAGCTCACCAATCCCCTTTTCAGGGACAAACTATGGCTACACCTTC,TRBJ1-2,.,TRBV18,.
CASSRSNEGGYTEAFF,TGCGCCAGCAGCCGTTCAAATGAGGGGGGGTACACTGAAGCTTTCTTT,TRBJ1-1,.,TRBV4-1,.
CSALTGNVNTEAFF,TGCAGCGCCTTGACAGGGAATGTGAACACTGAAGCTTTCTTT,TRBJ1-1,TRBD1,TRBV29-1,.
CASSGQGSYNEQFF,TGTGCCAGCAGCGGACAGGGCTCCTACAATGAGCAGTTCTTC,TRBJ2-1,TRBD1,TRBV5-6,.
CASTPHNQPQHF,TGTGCCAGCACCCCCCACAATCAGCCCCAGCATTTT,TRBJ1-5,.,TRBV6-7,.
CASSQDNSSWETQYF,TGCGCCAGCAGCCAAGATAACTCTAGTTGGGAGACCCAGTACTTC,TRBJ2-5,.,TRBV4-3,.
CARSGTGQTYEQYF,TGTGCCAGAAGCGGAACGGGACAGACCTACGAGCAGTACTTC,TRBJ2-7,TRBD1,TRBV5-3,.
CASSWDWWGIKETQYF,TGTGCCAGCAGCTGGGACTGGTGGGGAATAAAAGAGACCCAGTACTTC,TRBJ2-5,.,TRBV5-6,.
CASSQGPQLAGVDNEQFF,TGTGCCAGCAGCCAAGGGCCCCAACTAGCGGGAGTTGACAATGAGCAGTTCTTC,TRBJ2-1,TRBD2,TRBV14,.
CAISATGGSGNQPQHF,TGTGCCATCAGTGCGACAGGGGGCTCAGGCAATCAGCCCCAGCATTTT,TRBJ1-5,TRBD1,TRBV10-3,.
CSVERQGHEQYF,TGCAGCGTTGAACGGCAGGGCCACGAGCAGTACTTC,TRBJ2-7,.,TRBV29-1,.
CASSEFDSSGANVLTF,TGTGCCAGCAGTGAATTCGACAGTTCCGGGGCCAACGTCCTGACTTTC,TRBJ2-6,.,TRBV25-1,.
CASSQAGSPDTQYF,TGCGCCAGCAGCCAGGCAGGGTCCCCAGATACGCAGTATTTT,TRBJ2-3,.,TRBV4-1,.
CAWSVAGNGYTF,TGTGCCTGGAGTGTTGCAGGGAATGGCTACACCTTC,TRBJ1-2,.,TRBV30,.
CASSPTLAGGPDTQYF,TGCGCCAGCAGCCCCACCCTAGCGGGGGGACCAGATACGCAGTATTTT,TRBJ2-3,TRBD2,TRBV5-1,few
CASAEITEAFF,TGTGCCAGCGCTGAGATCACTGAAGCTTTCTTT,TRBJ1-1,.,TRBV28,.
CASSEREGKETQYF,TGTGCCAGCAGTGAACGCGAGGGAAAAGAGACCCAGTACTTC,TRBJ2-5,.,TRBV6-1,.
CASSQLPGQGRIYNSPLHF,TGCGCCAGCAGCCAACTCCCCGGACAGGGGAGGATCTATAATTCACCCCTCCACTTT,TRBJ1-6,TRBD1,TRBV4-1,.
CATSRVYRGNSPLHF,TGTGCCACCAGCAGAGTTTACAGGGGAAATTCACCCCTCCACTTT,TRBJ1-6,TRBD1,TRBV15,.
CASSEQGPGQGSLSSYEQYF,TGTGCCAGCAGTGAACAGGGGCCGGGACAGGGATCGTTGAGCTCCTACGAGCAGTACTTC,TRBJ2-7,TRBD1,TRBV6-1,.
CASSYSDSGVGREQYF,TGTGCCAGCAGTTACTCGGACTCGGGGGTGGGGCGAGAGCAGTACTTC,TRBJ2-7,.,TRBV6-5,.
CASTNSRGYNEQFF,TGTGCCAGCACTAATAGCAGGGGCTACAATGAGCAGTTCTTC,TRBJ2-1,.,TRBV28,.
CASSQGGLAGVTDTQYF,TGCGCCAGCAGCCAAGGGGGTCTAGCGGGGGTCACAGATACGCAGTATTTT,TRBJ2-3,TRBD2,TRBV4-3,.
CATSRSPMTGRFEKLFF,TGTGCCACCAGCAGGTCCCCAATGACAGGGAGATTTGAAAAACTGTTTTTT,TRBJ1-4,TRBD1,TRBV15,once
CASGLWGDNEKLFF,TGTGCTAGTGGTTTGTGGGGGGATAATGAAAAACTGTTTTTT,TRBJ1-4,.,TRBV12-5,.
CASSIPRTSGSSDTQYF,TGTGCCAGCAGCATTCCTCGGACTAGCGGGAGTTCTGATACGCAGTATTTT,TRBJ2-3,TRBD2,TRBV28,.
CASKNSNYEQYF,TGCGCCAGCAAAAACAGTAACTACGAGCAGTACTTC,TRBJ2-7,.,TRBV5-1,.
CASTSNAQPGRNTGELFF,TGTGCCAGCACCTCTAACGCGCAGCCAGGTAGAAACACCGGGGAGCTGTTTTTT,TRBJ2-2,.,TRBV28,few
CATRTESTEAFF,TGTGCCACTCGGACAGAATCCACTGAAGCTTTCTTT,TRBJ1-1,.,TRBV10-3,.
CSVEVRGNTEAFF,TGCAGCGTTGAAGTTCGAGGGAACACTGAAGCTTTCTTT,TRBJ1-1,.,TRBV29-1,few
CASSQRTRGYSYNEQFF,TGCGCCAGCAGCCAACGCACCAGGGGTTACTCCTACAATGAGCAGTTCTTC,TRBJ2-1,.,TRBV4-3,.
CSVEDSQGARFRTDTQYF,TGCAGCGTTGAAGATTCACAGGGGGCCCGATTTCGCACAGATACGCAGTATTTT,TRBJ2-3,TRBD1,TRBV29-1,.
CASSLAGDNQPQHF,TGTGCCAGCAGCTTAGCAGGAGACAATCAGCCCCAGCATTTT,TRBJ1-5,.,TRBV7-2,.
CASSIPLRGREQSYNEQFF,TGTGCCAGCAGTATTCCCCTTAGGGGGCGGGAACAATCCTACAATGAGCAGTTCTTC,TRBJ2-1,.,TRBV28,.
CASSENTRSNREGPYEQYF,TGTGCCAGCAGTGAAAATACCCGATCCAACAGGGAGGGACCTTACGAGCAGTACTTC,TRBJ2-7,.,TRBV6-1,.